The 27 T cell receptor beta chains reported below all come from one sample, sequenced in a study of T cell repertoires in cytomegalovirus infection. TCRdb independently ran MiXCR on the reads; one entry per CDR3 protein. Of 200,000 to 300,000 distinct CDR3 sequences listed, roughly 6.5% are singletons. The specimen was PBMCs. These receptor sequences come from a human donor in good health (CMV status not recorded). Some clones in this sample may be carry-over from other donors' samples.

The rearrangement links TRBV20-1 to TRBJ2-7; D is unclear. Per the germline V gene, CDR1 is DFQATT and CDR2 is SNEGSKA (reference sequence). This CDR3 spans 14 amino acids. V was cut by 0 bases and J by 3 bases, with 12 bases left in between. CDR3: CSARDGKQFYEQYF. The CDR3 nucleotides are TGCAGTGCTAGAGATGGCAAGCAGTTCTACGAGCAGTACTTC.

This clonotype turned up a few times. The CDR3 here is CASSHHRGGTEAFF. The CDR3 region has the DNA TGTGCCAGCAGCCACCACAGGGGAGGCACTGAAGCTTTCTTT. The chain joins TRBV6-2 or TRBV6-3 to TRBJ1-1; the match to TRBD1 covers 7 bases. The CDR3 has 14 amino acids. After removal of 6 bases from V and 4 bases from J, the junction contained 8 bases not matched to a gene. The germline V gene encodes CDR1 MNHEY and CDR2 SVGEGT.

Many counts were recorded for this clonotype. The genes are TRBV6-2 or TRBV6-3 and TRBJ2-3; no clear D gene. From germline, CDR1 is MNHEY and CDR2 SVGEGT. Deletions cut 5 bases from V and 8 bases from J, with 14 bases between. The CDR3 covers 13 residues. The chain's CDR3 is CASSTGSRPTQYF. For the CDR3, the DNA is TGTGCCAGCAGTACCGGATCCCGGCCTACGCAGTATTTT.

Ten or more counts support this clonotype. This chain connects TRBV6-5 to TRBJ1-5; D is ambiguous. There are 13 residues in the CDR3. Germline CDR1 reads MNHEY; CDR2 reads SVGAGI. The germline V and J ends were trimmed by 0 bases and 7 bases, with 7 bases remaining between them. This CDR3 reads CASSYSLEQPQHF. In DNA, the CDR3 is TGTGCCAGCAGTTACTCTCTGGAGCAGCCCCAGCATTTT.

This clonotype was observed many times. In DNA, the CDR3 is TGCGCCAGCACCGAAGGGTACGGGACAGGGGGCACTGAAGCTTTCTTT. This gives the protein CASTEGYGTGGTEAFF. This chain links TRBV5-1 with TRBJ1-1; the match to TRBD1 covers 11 bases. Germline lookup yields CDR1 SGHRS and CDR2 YFSETQ. After removal of 6 bases from V and 4 bases from J, the junction contained 11 bases not matched to a gene. The CDR3 runs 16 residues.

Many counts were recorded for this clonotype. This chain uses TRBV5-1 with TRBJ1-1; D may be TRBD1 (5 bases). Looked up from germline, CDR1 is SGHRS and CDR2 is YFSETQ. Deletions cut 4 bases from V and 0 bases from J, with 10 bases between. The CDR3 runs 14 residues. The CDR3 sequence is CASSHGAVNTEAFF. The CDR3 bases are TGCGCCAGCAGCCATGGGGCAGTGAACACTGAAGCTTTCTTT.

This clonotype was observed at least ten times. This chain joins TRBV28 and TRBJ1-2; D not certain. Per germline, CDR1 MDHEN and CDR2 SYDVKM. The CDR3 sequence is 13 residues long. V was pared by 3 bases and J by 8 bases, with 13 bases between. CDR3 sequence (DNA): TGTGCCAGCAGTTTCGGGAGTTCGGCCGGCTACACCTTC. It encodes CASSFGSSAGYTF.

The rearrangement links TRBV28 to TRBJ2-1; the D is unclear. Between the trimmed V and J ends, which lost 6 bases and 9 bases, there was a span of 9 bases. The CDR3 contains 11 residues. CDR1 and CDR2 from the germline V gene are MDHEN and SYDVKM. In nucleotides, the CDR3 is TGTGCCAGCAGCTACAGTCGTGAGCAGTTCTTC. It translates to CASSYSREQFF.

The genes are TRBV18 and TRBJ2-1; 7 positions match TRBD2. Per germline, CDR1 KGHSH and CDR2 LQKENI. V lost 3 bases to trimming and J lost 3 bases; unmatched junction nucleotides: 5. The CDR3 has 15 residues. The CDR3 DNA reads TGTGCCAGCTCACCTTCTGGCGGGGGCTACAATGAGCAGTTCTTC. Translated: CASSPSGGGYNEQFF.

This clonotype has at least ten counts. The gene calls are TRBV5-4 and TRBJ2-3; the match to TRBD1 covers 8 bases. This CDR3 is built from 15 residues. Germline V gene lookup returns CDR1 SGHNT and CDR2 YYREEE (reference sequence). The V and J ends lost 1 base and 3 bases, in that order; junction bases with no gene match: 4. The CDR3 DNA reads as TGTGCCAGCAGCTTGCTGACAGGGGCGACAGATACGCAGTATTTT. It yields the protein CASSLLTGATDTQYF.

This clonotype turned up a few times. The V gene is TRBV2, the J gene TRBJ2-1; 7 bases match TRBD2. The germline CDR1 and CDR2 sequences are SNHLY and FYNNEI. V trimming: 4 bases; J trimming: 1 base; junction bases outside the gene matches: 4. The length of the CDR3 is 15 residues. The CDR3 sequence is CASSAGGGSYNEQFF. DNA for the CDR3: TGTGCCAGCAGTGCGGGGGGAGGGTCCTACAATGAGCAGTTCTTC.

This clonotype has a count of ten or more. The chain employs TRBV6-2 or TRBV6-3 and TRBJ2-1; 9 bases line up with TRBD2. Germline CDR1 is MNHEY and CDR2 is SVGEGT. V lost 8 bases and J lost 8; bases outside the gene matches: 13. The CDR3 loop spans 15 amino acids. In nucleotides, the CDR3 is TGTGCCAGCCGCCACTCGGGACTAGCATCCCATGAGCAGTTCTTC. Translating it yields CASRHSGLASHEQFF.

This clonotype was seen ten or more times. The chain employs TRBV2 and TRBJ1-4; D is unclear. CDR3 length equals 11 residues. Germline V gene data show CDR1 as SNHLY and CDR2 as FYNNEI. V lost 6 bases and J 8 bases, leaving 7 bases between the germline ends. CDR3 coding DNA: TGTGCCAGCAGGAGGGAGGAAAAACTGTTTTTT. Amino acid sequence: CASRREEKLFF.

The V and J genes are TRBV5-1 and TRBJ2-6; perhaps TRBD1 as D (5 bases). Trimming stripped 1 base from V and 0 bases from J, with 8 bases between. The germline gives CDR1 SGHRS, CDR2 YFSETQ. The CDR3 has 16 residues. The CDR3 loop is CASSLSDISGANVLTF. CDR3 in DNA: TGCGCCAGCAGCTTGTCGGACATCTCTGGGGCCAACGTCCTGACTTTC. Full variable domain (rest looked up from reference TRBV5-1 and TRBJ2-6): KAGVTQTPRYLIKTRGQQVTLSCSPISGHRSVSWYQQTPGQGLQFLFEYFSETQRNKGNFPGRFSGRQFSNSRSEMNVSTLELGDSALYLCASSLSDISGANVLTFGAGSRLTVL.

This clonotype came up many times. The CDR3 does not end in the conserved phenylalanine or tryptophan, so this is likely a read error. Because the CDR3's place on the DNA is in doubt, the DNA is left out and the CDR3 is given as listed by TCRdb. The chain links TRBV12-5 to TRBJ2-1; TRBD1, as called in the table, went unchecked against the DNA. The CDR3 length equals 10 residues, ends included. From germline, CDR1 is LGHNT and CDR2 FRNRAP. The chain's CDR3 is CASGPRGSLY.

The sample holds many counts of this clonotype. The rearrangement uses TRBV11-3 and TRBJ1-2; D is unclear. The V gene's germline CDR1 is SGHNT and CDR2 YENEEA. V lost 5 bases, J lost 6 bases, and 13 bases lay in between. The CDR3 has 13 residues. CDR3 sequence reads: CASSHASPNGYTF. The DNA for the CDR3 is TGTGCCAGCAGCCACGCTTCCCCTAATGGCTACACCTTC.

There are many counts of this clonotype. CDR3 nucleotide sequence: TGTGCCAGCAGCTTCGGGACTAGCGCTGAGACCCAGTACTTC. It is translated as CASSFGTSAETQYF. The V gene is TRBV7-2, the J gene TRBJ2-5, with 10 bases that match TRBD2. The length of the CDR3 is 14 residues. Per the germline V gene, CDR1 is SGHTA and CDR2 is FQGNSA. The V gene end was trimmed by 3 bases and the J gene end by 5 bases; junction bases not matched to a gene: 3.

This clonotype was seen ten or more times. The chain is built from TRBV7-2 and TRBJ2-2, with D perhaps TRBD2 (5 bases). The CDR3 consists of 17 residues. Deletions cut 5 bases from V and 3 bases from J, with 19 bases between. Germline V gene data show CDR1 as SGHTA and CDR2 as FQGNSA. CDR3 sequence (DNA): TGTGCCAGCAGCCACGCGGGTTACCCTGGGGACACCGGGGAGCTGTTTTTT. Its protein is CASSHAGYPGDTGELFF. The full variable domain, with the rest looked up from reference TRBV7-2 and TRBJ2-2, is GAGVSQSPSNKVTEKGKDVELRCDPISGHTALYWYRQSLGQGLEFLIYFQGNSAPDKSGLPSDRFSAERTGGSVSTLTIQRTQQEDSAVYLCASSHAGYPGDTGELFFGEGSRLTVL.

In this sample, this clonotype turned up many times. V is TRBV6-2 or TRBV6-3 and J is TRBJ2-5, with 7 bases that match TRBD1. V dropped 6 bases and J dropped 1; count of bases not matched to a gene: 5. The CDR3 has 14 residues. Germline values: CDR1 MNHEY, CDR2 SVGEGT. CDR3 DNA sequence: TGTGCCAGCAGGAAGGGGGCTCTCCAAGAGACCCAGTACTTC. This encodes CASRKGALQETQYF.

This clonotype has a count of ten or more. The gene calls are TRBV6-2 or TRBV6-3 and TRBJ1-2; TRBD1 is a possible D gene (5 bases). The CDR3 has 12 amino acids. V lost 6 bases, J lost 7 bases, and 12 bases lay in between. Germline V lookup: CDR1 MNHEY, CDR2 SVGEGT. CDR3 protein: CASSPRESGYTF. In nucleotides, the CDR3 is TGTGCCAGCAGCCCCAGGGAGAGTGGCTACACCTTC.

This clonotype was counted at least ten times. This chain joins TRBV10-3 and TRBJ1-2; 8 nucleotides line up with TRBD1. CDR1 is ENHRY and CDR2 is SYGVKD in the germline V gene. This CDR3 comprises 13 residues. V was pared by 2 bases and J by 7 bases, with 3 bases of the junction left unmatched. Written as DNA, the CDR3 is TGTGCCATCAGTGAGAGGACAGGGCCTGGCTACACCTTC. This codes for CAISERTGPGYTF.

This clonotype was observed at least ten times. The chain employs TRBV6-2 or TRBV6-3 and TRBJ1-1; D unclear. The CDR3 is 14 residues long. Looked up from germline, CDR1 is MNHEY and CDR2 is SVGEGT. The V and J ends lost 2 bases and 1 base respectively, with 8 bases between them. The CDR3 loop reads CASSYRRGNTEAFF. The CDR3 bases are TGTGCCAGCAGTTACCGGCGGGGGAACACTGAAGCTTTCTTT.

This clonotype was recorded many times. The rearrangement joins TRBV28 to TRBJ1-5; TRBD1 might be the D (5 bases). Germline CDR1 and CDR2: MDHEN and SYDVKM. The CDR3 runs 14 residues. V lost 4 bases and J 6 bases, leaving 13 bases between the germline ends. Written as DNA, the CDR3 is TGTGCCAGCAGTTCGGGGGGTAGGGGTCAGCCCCAGCATTTT. Its protein is CASSSGGRGQPQHF.

This clonotype was counted many times. This chain's CDR3 is CASSLYGGGQANNEQFF. CDR3 coding DNA: TGTGCCAGCAGCTTATATGGAGGGGGCCAAGCAAACAATGAGCAGTTCTTC. The chain combines TRBV11-3 with TRBJ2-1; tentative D call: TRBD1 (7 bases). V was cut by 2 bases and J by 5 bases, with 19 bases left in between. The CDR3 has 17 residues. The germline CDR1 and CDR2 sequences are SGHNT and YENEEA.

This clonotype was seen at least ten times. This chain connects TRBV7-9 to TRBJ1-4; 7 positions match TRBD1. Looked up from germline, CDR1 is SEHNR and CDR2 is FQNEAQ (reference sequence). The CDR3 is made up of 14 amino acids. The ends lost 3 bases at V and 7 bases at J; junction bases unmatched: 5. CDR3 in amino acids: CASSFLQGTEKLFF. The CDR3 nucleotides are TGTGCCAGCAGCTTTCTACAGGGGACTGAAAAACTGTTTTTT.

This clonotype was seen many times. The CDR3 sequence is CASSQERGGQETQYF. The DNA for the CDR3 is TGTGCCAGCAGCCAAGAGCGGGGGGGCCAAGAGACCCAGTACTTC. The chain is built from TRBV4-2 and TRBJ2-5; TRBD2 matches 9 bases. V was clipped by 0 bases and J by 1 base; unmatched bases: 0. The CDR3 length is 15 residues. Germline CDR1 LGHNA, CDR2 YNFKEQ.

This clonotype was detected many times. This chain joins TRBV19 and TRBJ2-6; D gene uncertain. Trimming took 6 bases from V and 1 from J, leaving 10 bases between them. In germline, CDR1 is LNHDA, CDR2 SQIVND (reference sequence). The CDR3 runs 15 residues. CDR3 in amino acids: CASRIYPSGANVLTF. Written as DNA, the CDR3 is TGTGCCAGTAGAATCTATCCTTCTGGGGCCAACGTCCTGACTTTC. Supplemented by reference TRBV19 and TRBJ2-6, the full variable domain reads DGGITQSPKYLFRKEGQNVTLSCEQNLNHDAMYWYRQDPGQGLRLIYYSQIVNDFQKGDIAEGYSVSREKKESFPLTVTSAQKNPTAFYLCASRIYPSGANVLTFGAGSRLTVL.